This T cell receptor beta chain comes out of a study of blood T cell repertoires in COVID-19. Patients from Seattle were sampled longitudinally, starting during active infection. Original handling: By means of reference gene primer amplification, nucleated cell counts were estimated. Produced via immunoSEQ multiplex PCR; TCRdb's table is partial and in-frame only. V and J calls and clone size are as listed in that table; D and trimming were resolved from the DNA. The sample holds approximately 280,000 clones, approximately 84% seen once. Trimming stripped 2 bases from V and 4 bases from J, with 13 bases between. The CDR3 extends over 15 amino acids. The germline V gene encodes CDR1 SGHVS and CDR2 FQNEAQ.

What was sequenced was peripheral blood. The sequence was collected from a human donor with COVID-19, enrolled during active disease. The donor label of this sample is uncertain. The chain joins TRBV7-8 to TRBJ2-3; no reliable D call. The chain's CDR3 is CASSLLDPRSDTQYF. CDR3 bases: TGTGCCAGCAGCTTATTAGACCCCAGGTCAGATACGCAGTATTTT.